The 25 T cell receptor beta chains reported below all come from one sample, sequenced in a study of long-term antiretroviral therapy in people with HIV. With survey level as its setting, the immunoSEQ assay was v3.0. Some clones are missing from TCRdb's copy, which holds only in-frame ones; the method was immunoSEQ multiplex PCR. The sample lists approximately 29,000 clones; 75% to 95% were seen once. Material: unsorted PBMCs, obtained 5.2 years after starting antiretroviral therapy. Receptor source: a woman in her thirties or forties with HIV.

To note about this clone: Other DNA variants within this sample encode the same CDR3. The rearrangement uses TRBV5-1 and TRBJ1-1; 8 nucleotides match TRBD1. Looked up from germline, CDR1 is SGHRS and CDR2 is YFSETQ. The trim removed 1 base at V and 2 bases at J, leaving 4 bases unmatched. The CDR3 is 15 amino acids. The DNA of the CDR3 is TGCGCCAGCAGCTTGCAGGGGGCCCGAAACACTGAAGCTTTCTTT. It is translated as CASSLQGARNTEAFF.

This chain links TRBV7-9 with TRBJ2-4; D gene uncertain. The V end was cut by 2 bases, the J end by 4 bases, with 6 bases between. The V gene's germline CDR1 is SEHNR and CDR2 FQNEAQ (reference sequence). CDR3 length equals 13 residues. The CDR3 bases are TGTGCCAGCAGCTTACTACGGAAAAACATTCAGTACTTC. Translation gives CASSLLRKNIQYF. Combining the CDR3 with reference TRBV7-9 and TRBJ2-4 gives the whole variable domain DTGVSQNPRHKITKRGQNVTFRCDPISEHNRLYWYRQTLGQGPEFLTYFQNEAQLEKSRLLSDRFSAERPKGSFSTLEIQRTEQGDSAMYLCASSLLRKNIQYFGAGTRLSVL.

This chain uses TRBV6-1 with TRBJ2-3; D may be TRBD1 (6 bases). This CDR3 spans 11 amino acids. The germline CDR1 and CDR2 sequences are MNHNS and SASEGT. Trimming stripped 10 bases from V and 5 bases from J, with 10 bases between. The CDR3 DNA reads as TGTGCCAACAGGGTTGGAGATACGCAGTATTTT. Its protein is CANRVGDTQYF.

The chain links TRBV5-1 to TRBJ2-6, with D perhaps matching TRBD2 (5 bases). The CDR3 is 16 residues long. Between the trimmed V and J ends, which lost 6 bases and 2 bases, there was a span of 15 bases. CDR1 and CDR2 from the germline V gene are SGHRS and YFSETQ. CDR3: CASTPLEGAGANVLTF. CDR3 nucleotide sequence: TGCGCCAGCACCCCCCTTGAGGGTGCTGGGGCCAACGTCCTGACTTTC.

This clone came up once. Here the CDR3 DNA reads TGTGCCAGCAGCCGTTATCGAGAGGTGGATGAGCAGTTCTTC. This gives the protein CASSRYREVDEQFF. V and J are TRBV4-2 and TRBJ2-1, with unresolved D. Trimming pared 4 bases from V and 8 bases from J, leaving 15 bases between. In germline, CDR1 is LGHNA, CDR2 YNFKEQ. This CDR3 has 14 amino acids.

In this sample, this clone turned up once. The CDR3 loop reads CAGIARSGNTIYF. The CDR3 DNA sequence: TGTGCCGGGATAGCTCGATCTGGAAACACCATATATTTT. The V call is TRBV30, the J call TRBJ1-3, with no clear D. The CDR3 runs to 13 residues. Trimming shortened V by 8 bases and J by 1 base, and 12 bases separated the two germline ends. Germline V gene sequence: CDR1 GTSNPN, CDR2 SVGIG (reference sequence).

The rearrangement uses TRBV7-9 and TRBJ2-7; 15 bases align to TRBD2. The CDR3 is made up of 18 amino acids. Germline values: CDR1 SEHNR, CDR2 FQNEAQ (reference sequence). With 5 bases clipped from V and 0 bases from J, the junction kept 8 bases outside the gene matches. The CDR3 region is CASSGRTSGGDRSYEQYF. In nucleotides, the CDR3 is TGTGCCAGCAGCGGAAGGACTAGCGGGGGGGACCGCTCCTACGAGCAGTACTTC.

This sequence joins TRBV5-4 and TRBJ2-2; D unclear. The germline V gene encodes CDR1 SGHNT and CDR2 YYREEE (reference sequence). The V end was cut by 3 bases, the J end by 3 bases, with 9 bases between. The CDR3 runs 14 residues. The CDR3 sequence: CASSSVKDTGELFF. DNA for the CDR3: TGTGCCAGCAGCTCGGTCAAAGACACCGGGGAGCTGTTTTTT.

CDR3 DNA sequence: TGTGCCAGCTCACCGCAGGGTTCTGGAAACACCATATATTTT. Translation gives CASSPQGSGNTIYF. The chain joins TRBV18 to TRBJ1-3; tentatively, D is TRBD1 (5 bases). This CDR3 has 14 amino acids. Germline CDR1 reads KGHSH; CDR2 reads LQKENI. Trimming took 3 bases from V and 1 from J, leaving 7 bases between them.

The chain employs TRBV7-8 and TRBJ2-5; TRBD1 aligns across 7 bases. Trimming removed 1 base from V and 1 base from J; junction bases left unmatched: 9. This CDR3 is built from 17 residues. From germline, CDR1 is SGHVS and CDR2 FQNEAQ. The CDR3 loop is CASSLEGDSLSQETQYF. The DNA for the CDR3 is TGTGCCAGCAGCTTAGAGGGGGACAGCCTCAGCCAAGAGACCCAGTACTTC.

The V call is TRBV5-1, the J call TRBJ1-3; D is undetermined. The CDR3 length is 16 residues. V shed 0 bases and J shed 2 bases, with 12 bases lying between them. Germline V gene lookup returns CDR1 SGHRS and CDR2 YFSETQ. CDR3 sequence reads: CASSLAAGKTGNTIYF. As DNA, the CDR3 is TGCGCCAGCAGCTTGGCCGCTGGGAAGACTGGAAACACCATATATTTT.

This rearrangement joins TRBV5-6 to TRBJ1-2; 7 bases line up with TRBD1. The length of the CDR3 is 16 residues. The V segment lost 2 bases and the J segment 0 bases; nucleotides outside the gene matches: 7. CDR1 and CDR2 (germline): SGHDT, YYEEEE. In DNA, the CDR3 is TGTGCCAGCAGCTTTGTCGGAGGGGGCGCTAACTATGGCTACACCTTC. This codes for CASSFVGGGANYGYTF.

The rearrangement links TRBV7-9 to TRBJ2-2; 9 bases fit TRBD1. The CDR3 runs 18 residues. Germline-derived CDR1 and CDR2 are SEHNR and FQNEAQ (reference sequence). The V gene end was trimmed by 4 bases and the J gene end by 6 bases; junction bases not matched to a gene: 15. The CDR3 sequence is CASSSQGALRKGPGELFF. CDR3 coding DNA: TGTGCCAGCAGCTCACAGGGGGCGCTCCGAAAGGGCCCCGGGGAGCTGTTTTTT. The full variable domain, in which reference TRBV7-9 and TRBJ2-2 provide the parts outside the CDR3, is DTGVSQNPRHKITKRGQNVTFRCDPISEHNRLYWYRQTLGQGPEFLTYFQNEAQLEKSRLLSDRFSAERPKGSFSTLEIQRTEQGDSAMYLCASSSQGALRKGPGELFFGEGSRLTVL.

The chain uses TRBV5-8 and TRBJ1-2, with D possibly being TRBD1 (5 bases). V was trimmed by 0 bases and J by 8 bases, leaving 14 bases between them. The CDR3 totals 14 residues. Germline CDR1 and CDR2: SGHTS and YDEGEE. CDR3 protein: CASSLGSGSFGYTF. DNA for the CDR3: TGTGCCAGCAGCTTGGGTTCAGGGTCGTTCGGCTACACCTTC.

The chain employs TRBV7-9 and TRBJ1-1; D is possibly TRBD1 (6 bases). Germline V CDR1 and CDR2: SEHNR, FQNEAQ (reference sequence). This CDR3 spans 17 amino acids. The V end lost 1 base, the J end lost 4 bases, and 19 bases lay between the germline ends. The CDR3: CASSLGRLQGLRTEAFF. The DNA of the CDR3 is TGTGCCAGCAGCTTAGGAAGGCTACAGGGATTACGCACTGAAGCTTTCTTT.

The chain joins TRBV6-6 to TRBJ2-7, with D possibly matching TRBD1 (6 bases). Germline loops: CDR1 MNHNY, CDR2 SVGAGI (reference sequence). This CDR3 is 12 amino acids long. Trimming took 4 bases from V and 3 from J, leaving 7 bases between them. The CDR3 loop reads CASSLGGYEQYF. In DNA form, the CDR3 reads TGTGCCAGCAGTTTAGGGGGCTACGAGCAGTACTTC.

The chain couples TRBV15 to TRBJ2-1, with D maybe TRBD2 (6 bases). Per the germline V gene, CDR1 is LNHNV and CDR2 is YYDKDF (reference sequence). This CDR3 is built from 17 residues. Deletions cut 3 bases from V and 0 bases from J, with 15 bases between. CDR3 DNA: TGTGCCACCAGCAGGGAGCTAGCGTTAAGCTCCTACAATGAGCAGTTCTTC. This gives the protein CATSRELALSSYNEQFF. Variable domain in full (rest from reference TRBV15 and TRBJ2-1): DAMVIQNPRYQVTQFGKPVTLSCSQTLNHNVMYWYQQKSSQAPKLLFHYYDKDFNNEADTPDNFQSRRPNTSFCFLDIRSPGLGDTAMYLCATSRELALSSYNEQFFGPGTRLTVL.

The chain uses TRBV7-9 and TRBJ2-3; D gene unclear. Germline loops: CDR1 SEHNR, CDR2 FQNEAQ (reference sequence). CDR3 length: 12 residues. With 1 base removed from V and 12 bases from J, the gap between germline ends came to 11 bases. DNA of the CDR3: TGTGCCAGCAGCTTAGAAGGTACCATTCAGTATTTT. Protein product: CASSLEGTIQYF.

For the CDR3, the DNA is TGTGCCAGCAGCTTAGGCGCGCTTTACAATGAGCAGTTCTTC. This codes for CASSLGALYNEQFF. The chain uses TRBV7-2 and TRBJ2-1; D unresolved. Trimming removed 1 base from V and 4 bases from J, with 8 bases in between. Germline V gene sequence: CDR1 SGHTA, CDR2 FQGNSA. This CDR3 region has 14 residues. Looking up the rest from reference TRBV7-2 and TRBJ2-1 gives the full variable domain: GAGVSQSPSNKVTEKGKDVELRCDPISGHTALYWYRQSLGQGLEFLIYFQGNSAPDKSGLPSDRFSAERTGGSVSTLTIQRTQQEDSAVYLCASSLGALYNEQFFGPGTRLTVL.

The V call is TRBV11-3, the J call TRBJ1-1; D is unresolved. Germline V CDR1 and CDR2: SGHNT, YENEEA. With 1 base removed from V and 2 bases from J, the gap between germline ends came to 5 bases. The CDR3 spans 13 residues. The CDR3 sequence: CASSLGGNTEAFF. The CDR3 nucleotides read TGTGCCAGCAGCTTAGGAGGAAACACTGAAGCTTTCTTT. The entire variable domain, with the rest obtained from reference TRBV11-3 and TRBJ1-1, is as follows: EAGVVQSPRYKIIEKKQPVAFWCNPISGHNTLYWYLQNLGQGPELLIRYENEEAVDDSQLPKDRFSAERLKGVDSTLKIQPAELGDSAVYLCASSLGGNTEAFFGQGTRLTVV.

This clone has just one count. V and J are TRBV19 and TRBJ1-5; 8 bases are a match to TRBD1. This CDR3 spans 15 amino acids. Germline CDR1 and CDR2: LNHDA and SQIVND (reference sequence). V lost 5 bases and J lost 2; bases outside the gene matches: 5. The chain's CDR3 is CASSSQGAGNQPQHF. In DNA, the CDR3 is TGTGCCAGTAGTTCCCAGGGGGCCGGCAATCAGCCCCAGCATTTT.

Only one count was recorded for this clone. This rearrangement joins TRBV5-1 to TRBJ1-1; the D is unclear. V gave up 2 bases and J gave up 1 base, with 12 bases separating them. The germline CDR1 and CDR2 sequences are SGHRS and YFSETQ. The CDR3 covers 15 residues. This chain's CDR3 is CASSLGHQANTEAFF. The CDR3 DNA reads as TGCGCCAGCAGCTTAGGGCACCAGGCGAACACTGAAGCTTTCTTT. The complete variable domain, with remaining parts taken from reference TRBV5-1 and TRBJ1-1, reads KAGVTQTPRYLIKTRGQQVTLSCSPISGHRSVSWYQQTPGQGLQFLFEYFSETQRNKGNFPGRFSGRQFSNSRSEMNVSTLELGDSALYLCASSLGHQANTEAFFGQGTRLTVV.

This rearrangement joins TRBV5-1 to TRBJ1-1; a weak D match, TRBD1 (5 bases). The CDR3 is 14 amino acids. V lost 2 bases and J lost 0, with 8 bases in between. The V gene's germline CDR1 is SGHRS and CDR2 YFSETQ. As DNA, the CDR3 is TGCGCCAGCAGCTTCAGGGACCTGAACACTGAAGCTTTCTTT. The encoded protein is CASSFRDLNTEAFF.

This clone has just a few counts. The gene calls are TRBV4-1 and TRBJ2-2; no reliable D call. Trimming left V 1 base short and J 5 bases short, with 17 bases between. From germline, CDR1 is MGHRA and CDR2 YSYEKL. There are 17 residues in the CDR3. Here the CDR3 reads CASSQVDMGWPTGELFF. The CDR3, as DNA: TGCGCCAGCAGCCAAGTCGACATGGGCTGGCCAACCGGGGAGCTGTTTTTT.

The V gene is TRBV2, the J gene TRBJ2-7; D is unresolved. The CDR3 runs to 15 residues. Germline V gives CDR1 SNHLY, CDR2 FYNNEI. V lost 3 bases and J 7 bases, leaving 19 bases between the germline ends. CDR3: CASSDRRAGLREQYF. For the CDR3, the DNA is TGTGCCAGCAGTGACCGAAGGGCAGGCCTTAGGGAGCAGTACTTC.